Following are 20 T cell receptor beta chains from one sample sequenced in a study of CD8 T cells in Susac syndrome. An amount of RNA that ranged from roughly 0.45 to 1 ug was reverse transcribed with random hexamers. TCRdb processed the immunoSEQ multiplex PCR reads anew with MiXCR; each CDR3 protein has one entry. The sample holds 130,000 or so distinct CDR3 sequences, roughly 89% seen once. The sequenced sample was CD8+ T cells from PBMCs. All receptors derive from a human donor with multiple sclerosis.

The V call is TRBV25-1, the J call TRBJ1-2; D is undetermined. The CDR3 consists of 13 residues. The germline V gene encodes CDR1 MGHDK and CDR2 SYGVNS. Trimming shortened V by 4 bases and J by 6 bases, and 12 bases separated the two germline ends. The CDR3 DNA follows: TGTGCCAGCAGTGTCAGTCCTCTTGATGGCTACACCTTC. It translates to CASSVSPLDGYTF.

This clonotype occurred once. The chain recombines TRBV4-1 with TRBJ2-3; D is possibly TRBD2 (5 bases). V lost 1 base to trimming and J lost 4 bases, with 15 bases between them. This CDR3 is 16 amino acids long. CDR1 and CDR2 from the germline V gene are MGHRA and YSYEKL. The CDR3 protein is CASSQAYPPGSDTQYF. The CDR3 DNA reads TGCGCCAGCAGCCAAGCGTATCCCCCGGGGTCAGATACGCAGTATTTT.

The rearrangement joins TRBV21-1 to TRBJ1-2. TRBV21-1 is deemed a pseudogene. There are 13 residues in the CDR3. DNA of the CDR3: TGTGCCAGCAGCAAGACGGGTAACTATGGCTACACCTTC. As protein: CASSKTGNYGYTF.

The chain links TRBV19 to TRBJ1-1; perhaps TRBD1 as D (5 bases). Trimming took off 0 bases at V and 5 bases at J, with 13 bases between the two ends. From germline, CDR1 is LNHDA and CDR2 SQIVND (reference sequence). The CDR3 sequence is 15 residues long. The CDR3 DNA is TGTGCCAGTAGTATAGATTTGGGGGTATGGACTGAAGCTTTCTTT. It codes for CASSIDLGVWTEAFF.

The chain carries TRBV6-2 or TRBV6-3 and TRBJ2-5; D not resolved. V was shortened by 5 bases and J by 4 bases, with 8 bases between the two germline ends. The CDR3 is 12 residues long. Germline V gives CDR1 MNHEY, CDR2 SVGEGT. In DNA, the CDR3 is TGTGCCAGCAGTCAGGTTGGAGAGACCCAGTACTTC. It is translated as CASSQVGETQYF.

This chain connects TRBV20-1 to TRBJ2-1, with 8 bases lining up with TRBD2. CDR1 and CDR2 (germline): DFQATT, SNEGSKA (reference sequence). The CDR3 loop spans 15 amino acids. V was pared by 0 bases and J by 9 bases, with 10 bases of the junction left unmatched. Written as DNA, the CDR3 is TGCAGTGCTAGAGATCTCACCGGGAGGGCCCTTGAGCAGTTCTTC. This encodes CSARDLTGRALEQFF.

The chain carries TRBV2 and TRBJ2-3; D is perhaps TRBD2 (5 bases). CDR1 is SNHLY and CDR2 is FYNNEI in the germline V gene. The CDR3 runs to 13 residues. Trimming removed 8 bases from V and 5 bases from J, with 14 bases in between. The DNA for the CDR3 is TGTGCCAGCGACTACATGGCCGGAGATACGCAGTATTTT. This sequence encodes CASDYMAGDTQYF.

This chain uses TRBV2 with TRBJ1-1, with 7 nucleotides matching TRBD1. The length of the CDR3 is 14 residues. Germline lookup yields CDR1 SNHLY and CDR2 FYNNEI. Trimming removed 4 bases from V and 2 bases from J; junction bases left unmatched: 4. The CDR3 loop is CASSAGQINTEAFF. In DNA, the CDR3 is TGTGCCAGCAGTGCGGGACAGATAAACACTGAAGCTTTCTTT. Full variable domain (missing parts from reference TRBV2 and TRBJ1-1): EPEVTQTPSHQVTQMGQEVILRCVPISNHLYFYWYRQILGQKVEFLVSFYNNEISEKSEIFDDQFSVERPDGSNFTLKIRSTKLEDSAMYFCASSAGQINTEAFFGQGTRLTVV.

This chain uses TRBV9 with TRBJ2-7; D remains ambiguous. The CDR3 runs to 14 residues. V was clipped by 0 bases and J by 0 bases, with 7 bases between them. Germline values: CDR1 SGDLS, CDR2 YYNGEE. CDR3 amino acids: CASSVDRVSYEQYF. The CDR3 nucleotides are TGTGCCAGCAGCGTAGATCGCGTCTCCTACGAGCAGTACTTC.

In DNA form, the CDR3 reads TGCAGCGTTGTGCAGGGATTTTTGGCTTTCTTT. Protein sequence: CSVVQGFLAFF. The V and J genes are TRBV29-1 and TRBJ1-1; perhaps TRBD1 as D (5 bases). The length of the CDR3 is 11 residues. CDR1 SQVTM and CDR2 ANQGSEA come from the germline V gene. Trimming took off 4 bases at V and 11 bases at J, with 14 bases between the two ends. The full variable domain, its missing parts supplied by reference TRBV29-1 and TRBJ1-1, is SAVISQKPSRDICQRGTSLTIQCQVDSQVTMMFWYRQQPGQSLTLIATANQGSEATYESGFVIDKFPISRPNLTFSTLTVSNMSPEDSSIYLCSVVQGFLAFFGQGTRLTVV.

V gene TRBV7-9 combines with J gene TRBJ2-7, with TRBD1 matching over 10 bases. The J segment lost 3 bases and the V segment lost 1 base, leaving 3 bases of the junction unmatched. This CDR3 contains 15 residues. Germline V lookup: CDR1 SEHNR, CDR2 FQNEAQ (reference sequence). CDR3 nucleotides: TGTGCCAGCAGCTTAGGACAGGGGGCCTACTACGAGCAGTACTTC. This encodes CASSLGQGAYYEQYF.

The rearrangement uses TRBV28 and TRBJ1-1, with a weak D call TRBD1 (6 bases). Trimming took off 5 bases at V and 8 bases at J, with 15 bases between the two ends. CDR3 size: 13 residues. The germline V gene encodes CDR1 MDHEN and CDR2 SYDVKM. This chain's CDR3 is CASSPLDRKEAFF. The CDR3 DNA reads as TGTGCCAGCAGTCCACTTGACAGGAAGGAAGCTTTCTTT.

The rearrangement joins TRBV7-2 to TRBJ2-7, with D perhaps matching TRBD2 (5 bases). V was shortened by 1 base and J by 3 bases, with 13 bases between the two germline ends. Per germline, CDR1 SGHTA and CDR2 FQGNSA. The CDR3 runs 15 residues. The CDR3 DNA reads as TGTGCCAGCAGCTTAGAACCGGACGGACTCTACGAGCAGTACTTC. Protein product: CASSLEPDGLYEQYF.

This rearrangement joins TRBV19 to TRBJ1-1, with TRBD1 identical over 8 bases. The V segment lost 6 bases and the J segment 2 bases; nucleotides outside the gene matches: 5. The CDR3 consists of 14 residues. Germline V lookup: CDR1 LNHDA, CDR2 SQIVND (reference sequence). For the CDR3, the DNA is TGTGCCAGTAGCCCGGACAGGGACAACACTGAAGCTTTCTTT. This translates into CASSPDRDNTEAFF.

This clonotype was seen only a few times. The rearrangement uses TRBV7-9 and TRBJ2-7, with a tentative D call TRBD2 (6 bases). Trimming cost V 4 bases and J 5 bases, with 21 bases left between them. Germline CDR1 reads SEHNR; CDR2 reads FQNEAQ (reference sequence). The CDR3 is made up of 16 amino acids. CDR3 sequence (DNA): TGTGCCAGCAGCTGGGGACTCGTTCTCGACCAGGACGAGCAGTACTTC. It translates to CASSWGLVLDQDEQYF.

The gene calls are TRBV6-2 or TRBV6-3 and TRBJ1-1; no clear D. Trimming shortened V by 0 bases and J by 5 bases, and 10 bases separated the two germline ends. This CDR3 is built from 14 residues. From germline, CDR1 is MNHEY and CDR2 SVGEGT. CDR3 bases: TGTGCCAGCAGTTACTCGCTCAGCGGGACTGAAGCTTTCTTT. This sequence encodes CASSYSLSGTEAFF.

The rearrangement uses TRBV6-5 and TRBJ1-2; 8 nucleotides agree with TRBD1. Germline CDR1 reads MNHEY; CDR2 reads SVGAGI. The CDR3 is 16 amino acids. Germline trimming cut 4 bases from V and 0 bases from J; bases unmatched to any gene: 7. For the CDR3, the DNA is TGTGCCAGCAGTTCCGGGACAGGCTTAGCTAACTATGGCTACACCTTC. Translating gives CASSSGTGLANYGYTF.

The rearrangement links TRBV10-3 to TRBJ2-1; TRBD2 might be the D (5 bases). The CDR3 contains 14 residues. V was trimmed by 4 bases and J by 8 bases, leaving 15 bases between them. Germline CDR1 is ENHRY and CDR2 is SYGVKD. The CDR3 here is CAISVGEPRDEQFF. The CDR3 coding sequence is TGTGCCATCAGTGTTGGAGAGCCGAGGGATGAGCAGTTCTTC.

V and J are TRBV9 and TRBJ1-1; the D gene is possibly TRBD1 (6 bases). Germline values: CDR1 SGDLS, CDR2 YYNGEE. V was pared by 3 bases and J by 0 bases, with 9 bases between. The CDR3 length is 14 residues. The DNA for the CDR3 is TGTGCCAGCAGCGCCGGGACATTGAACACTGAAGCTTTCTTT. Its translation: CASSAGTLNTEAFF.

The chain employs TRBV27 and TRBJ1-5; 8 bases are a match to TRBD1. The ends lost 5 bases at V and 11 bases at J; junction bases unmatched: 5. Germline CDR1 reads MNHEY; CDR2 reads SMNVEV (reference sequence). CDR3 length equals 12 residues. This chain's CDR3 is CASSPRTGTQHF. CDR3 nucleotide sequence: TGTGCCAGCAGTCCTCGGACAGGGACCCAGCATTTT.